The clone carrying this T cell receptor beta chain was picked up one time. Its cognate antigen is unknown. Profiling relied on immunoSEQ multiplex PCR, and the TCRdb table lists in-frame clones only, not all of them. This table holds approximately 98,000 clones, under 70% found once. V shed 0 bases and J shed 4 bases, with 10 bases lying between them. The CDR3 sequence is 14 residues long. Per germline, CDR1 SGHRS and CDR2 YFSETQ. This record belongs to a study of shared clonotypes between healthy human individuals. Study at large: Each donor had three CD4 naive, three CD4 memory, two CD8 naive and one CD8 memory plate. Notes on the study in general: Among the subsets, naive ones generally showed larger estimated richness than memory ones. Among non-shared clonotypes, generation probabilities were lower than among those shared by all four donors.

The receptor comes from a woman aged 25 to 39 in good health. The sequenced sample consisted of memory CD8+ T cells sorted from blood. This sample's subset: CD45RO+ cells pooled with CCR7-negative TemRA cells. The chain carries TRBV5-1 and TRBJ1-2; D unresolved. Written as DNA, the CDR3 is TGCGCCAGCAGCTTGGTTGGCACTCTCTATGGCTACACCTTC. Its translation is CASSLVGTLYGYTF.